The 23 T cell receptor beta chains reported below all come from one sample, sequenced in a study of T cell changes during pregnancy in multiple sclerosis. This table comes from immunoSEQ multiplex PCR, and its TCRdb copy is limited to in-frame clones, with some not included. Among almost 35,000 clones listed, 90% were seen once. Sequencing used CD8+ T cells from peripheral blood mononuclear cells, obtained after pregnancy. These receptors all come from a female donor with multiple sclerosis, enrolled in a pregnancy study.

On this clone itself: Given a much more abundant clone one base away, this may be a read error. This sample includes further DNA sequences coding for the same CDR3. The chain joins TRBV4-2 to TRBJ2-5, with 10 bases identical to TRBD1. The CDR3 spans 16 residues. In germline, CDR1 is LGHNA, CDR2 YNFKEQ. With 0 bases clipped from V and 5 bases from J, the junction kept 6 bases outside the gene matches. The CDR3, as DNA: TGTGCCAGCAGCCAAGAGGGACAGGGGACCCAGGAGACCCAGTACTTC. Translating it yields CASSQEGQGTQETQYF.

The chain combines TRBV11-2 with TRBJ2-3, with D perhaps TRBD1 (6 bases). The germline V gene encodes CDR1 SGHAT and CDR2 FQNNGV. This CDR3 contains 15 residues. The V end lost 3 bases, the J end lost 0 bases, and 10 bases lay between the germline ends. CDR3 coding DNA: TGTGCCAGCAGCTTTTGGGGGCGTAGCACAGATACGCAGTATTTT. It yields the protein CASSFWGRSTDTQYF.

This clone was picked up one time. This chain joins TRBV2 and TRBJ2-3, with TRBD2 matching over 11 bases. CDR1 is SNHLY and CDR2 is FYNNEI in the germline V gene. V shed 6 bases and J 2 bases; nucleotides not matched to a gene: 1. The CDR3 has 14 amino acids. The CDR3 bases are TGTGCCAGCAGGACTAGCGGGGACACAGATACGCAGTATTTT. This sequence encodes CASRTSGDTDTQYF.

V is TRBV7-2 and J is TRBJ1-5; D possibly corresponds to TRBD1 (6 bases). The germline CDR1 and CDR2 sequences are SGHTA and FQGNSA. CDR3 size: 15 residues. Trimming removed 1 base at V and 7 bases at J, with 14 bases between. The CDR3 sequence is CASSLGGQGRQPQHF. CDR3 coding DNA: TGTGCCAGCAGCTTAGGGGGCCAGGGGAGACAGCCCCAGCATTTT.

V is TRBV5-4 and J is TRBJ2-2, with D tentatively TRBD1 (5 bases). There are 11 residues in the CDR3. Germline CDR1 reads SGHNT; CDR2 reads YYREEE (reference sequence). Trimming pared 10 bases from V and 6 bases from J, leaving 10 bases between. CDR3 sequence (DNA): TGTGCCGCAAGGGGCGCCGGGGAGCTGTTTTTT. This codes for CAARGAGELFF.

The chain recombines TRBV5-1 with TRBJ1-2; perhaps TRBD1 as D (6 bases). Germline assignment: CDR1 SGHRS and CDR2 YFSETQ. The V end lost 2 bases, the J end lost 4 bases, and 12 bases lay between the germline ends. This CDR3 comprises 14 residues. The CDR3 nucleotides read TGCGCCAGCAGCTTACCTACAGGGCTCTATGGCTACACCTTC. Residues: CASSLPTGLYGYTF.

The rearrangement links TRBV7-6 to TRBJ2-3; 10 bases agree with TRBD1. Trimming took 3 bases from V and 3 from J; bases not matched to a gene: 3. The CDR3 is 15 amino acids. Germline assignment: CDR1 SGHVS and CDR2 FNYEAQ. The CDR3 spells CASSLGQGRTDTQYF. The CDR3 DNA follows: TGTGCCAGCAGCTTGGGACAGGGGAGAACAGATACGCAGTATTTT.

The rearrangement joins TRBV6-5 to TRBJ1-2; D perhaps matches TRBD1 (6 bases). Germline V gene lookup returns CDR1 MNHEY and CDR2 SVGAGI. V lost 11 bases, J lost 6 bases, and 16 bases lay in between. The CDR3 contains 12 residues. CDR3 in DNA: TGTGCCTCCGGACAGCCCTTAAATGGCTACACCTTC. It encodes CASGQPLNGYTF.

The V call is TRBV7-2, the J call TRBJ2-7; 9 positions agree with TRBD1. V gave up 1 base and J gave up 4 bases; unmatched junction bases: 5. This CDR3 region has 15 residues. The germline CDR1 and CDR2 sequences are SGHTA and FQGNSA. CDR3 nucleotides: TGTGCCAGCAGCTTAGACGGGACAGGGTGGTACGAGCAGTACTTC. Its protein product is CASSLDGTGWYEQYF. The whole variable domain, remainder taken from reference TRBV7-2 and TRBJ2-7, is GAGVSQSPSNKVTEKGKDVELRCDPISGHTALYWYRQSLGQGLEFLIYFQGNSAPDKSGLPSDRFSAERTGGSVSTLTIQRTQQEDSAVYLCASSLDGTGWYEQYFGPGTRLTVT.

The chain links TRBV6-4 to TRBJ2-7, with 9 positions matching TRBD1. The CDR3 extends over 16 amino acids. Germline lookup yields CDR1 MRHNA and CDR2 SNTAGT. The J segment lost 6 bases and the V segment lost 0 bases, leaving 9 bases of the junction unmatched. CDR3 in amino acids: CASSDSPGTGSSEQYF. In DNA, the CDR3 is TGTGCCAGCAGTGACTCCCCCGGGACAGGGTCGAGCGAGCAGTACTTC.

The gene calls are TRBV7-9 and TRBJ1-2; D not certain. This CDR3 has 16 residues. V shed 1 base and J shed 2 bases, with 14 bases lying between them. From germline, CDR1 is SEHNR and CDR2 FQNEAQ (reference sequence). The CDR3 protein is CASSLDLGGLNYGYTF. CDR3 bases: TGTGCCAGCAGCTTAGATCTTGGCGGACTGAACTATGGCTACACCTTC.

This clone was seen just once. V and J are TRBV11-2 and TRBJ2-3; perhaps TRBD1 as D (6 bases). Germline loops: CDR1 SGHAT, CDR2 FQNNGV. This CDR3 spans 15 amino acids. Deletions cut 1 base from V and 0 bases from J, with 8 bases between. The CDR3 DNA follows: TGTGCCAGCAGCTTAGGGACAGAGAGCACAGATACGCAGTATTTT. Translation gives CASSLGTESTDTQYF.

The CDR3 coding sequence is TGTGCCAGCAGCTTGTGGGGACAGGGGATAATTGCTGGAAACACCATATATTTT. It encodes CASSLWGQGIIAGNTIYF. The chain couples TRBV5-4 to TRBJ1-3; 10 bases line up with TRBD1. V lost 1 base and J lost 2; bases outside the gene matches: 9. Germline loops: CDR1 SGHNT, CDR2 YYREEE (reference sequence). This CDR3 is 18 amino acids long.

Worth noting for this clone: Just one base apart from a much larger clone, this may be a read error. Other DNA sequences in this sample translate to the same CDR3. The rearrangement links TRBV12-5 to TRBJ1-1; maybe TRBD1 (6 bases). This CDR3 comprises 17 residues. The germline CDR1 and CDR2 sequences are LGHNT and FRNRAP. The V gene lost 0 bases and the J gene lost 4 bases, with 18 bases spanning the gap. Written as DNA, the CDR3 is TGTGCTAGTGGTTTGGTAACCGGAGTGGGGGGGGCCACTGAAGCTTTCTTT. Translation gives CASGLVTGVGGATEAFF.

This clone was observed a few times. V and J are TRBV9 and TRBJ1-2, with 8 bases aligning to TRBD1. This CDR3 spans 15 amino acids. The V gene's germline CDR1 is SGDLS and CDR2 YYNGEE. Trimming cost V 5 bases and J 3 bases; bases outside gene matches: 9. CDR3 amino acids: CASSTGWGQDYGYTF. In DNA, the CDR3 is TGTGCCAGCAGTACAGGGTGGGGACAGGACTATGGCTACACCTTC.

This clone has a single count. The chain employs TRBV5-5 and TRBJ2-7; TRBD1 matches at 11 bases. V shed 4 bases and J 6 bases; nucleotides not matched to a gene: 9. Germline CDR1 SGHKS, CDR2 YYEKEE (reference sequence). This CDR3 is built from 15 residues. The CDR3 here is CASSPLGQGAIEQYF. CDR3 bases: TGTGCCAGCAGCCCCTTAGGACAGGGGGCGATCGAGCAGTACTTC. Looking up the rest from reference TRBV5-5 and TRBJ2-7 gives the full variable domain: DAGVTQSPTHLIKTRGQQVTLRCSPISGHKSVSWYQQVLGQGPQFIFQYYEKEERGRGNFPDRFSARQFPNYSSELNVNALLLGDSALYLCASSPLGQGAIEQYFGPGTRLTVT.

This clone was seen a few times. The rearrangement links TRBV7-9 to TRBJ1-1; D remains unclear. Germline CDR1 SEHNR, CDR2 FQNEAQ (reference sequence). This CDR3 spans 13 amino acids. V lost 7 bases, J lost 1 base, and 10 bases lay in between. DNA of the CDR3: TGTGCCAGCACTGCTCCGGGGAACACTGAAGCTTTCTTT. Amino acids: CASTAPGNTEAFF.

The rearrangement links TRBV15 to TRBJ1-1; D unresolved. Trimming shortened V by 3 bases and J by 0 bases, and 8 bases separated the two germline ends. The V gene's germline CDR1 is LNHNV and CDR2 YYDKDF (reference sequence). The CDR3 covers 14 residues. The DNA of the CDR3 is TGTGCCACCAGCAGTCGGGTCTTGAACACTGAAGCTTTCTTT. Its protein is CATSSRVLNTEAFF.

The chain is built from TRBV7-6 and TRBJ2-2, with 9 bases that match TRBD1. After removal of 7 bases from V and 5 bases from J, the junction contained 8 bases not matched to a gene. This CDR3 is 15 amino acids long. The germline V gene encodes CDR1 SGHVS and CDR2 FNYEAQ. CDR3 coding DNA: TGTGCCAGCATCACTCCGGGACAGGGTACCGGGGAGCTGTTTTTT. This gives the protein CASITPGQGTGELFF.

This clone was counted once. CDR3 sequence: CASSLSHTDTQYF. In DNA, the CDR3 is TGTGCCAGCAGCTTATCCCACACAGATACGCAGTATTTT. V and J are TRBV7-6 and TRBJ2-3, with D unclear. The CDR3 has 13 amino acids. V was cut by 2 bases and J by 2 bases, with 5 bases left in between. CDR1 and CDR2 from the germline V gene are SGHVS and FNYEAQ. Drawing the rest from reference TRBV7-6 and TRBJ2-3, the complete variable domain is GAGVSQSPRYKVTKRGQDVALRCDPISGHVSLYWYRQALGQGPEFLTYFNYEAQQDKSGLPNDRFSAERPEGSISTLTIQRTEQRDSAMYRCASSLSHTDTQYFGPGTRLTVL.

The chain has TRBV15 and TRBJ1-2, with D possibly TRBD1 on 5 matching bases. Germline assignment: CDR1 LNHNV and CDR2 YYDKDF (reference sequence). Trimming took 1 base from V and 8 from J, leaving 26 bases between them. This CDR3 has 18 residues. CDR3 loop: CATSRAPPEWGELGGYTF. CDR3 sequence (DNA): TGTGCCACCAGCAGAGCCCCACCGGAGTGGGGGGAATTGGGAGGCTACACCTTC.

The chain links TRBV4-2 to TRBJ1-1, with D unclear. The V end lost 1 base, the J end lost 2 bases, and 8 bases lay between the germline ends. Germline CDR1 is LGHNA and CDR2 is YNFKEQ. The CDR3 sequence is 14 residues long. This CDR3 reads CASSQATVNTEAFF. DNA of the CDR3: TGTGCCAGCAGCCAAGCTACAGTTAACACTGAAGCTTTCTTT.

This clone was seen once. This chain links TRBV9 with TRBJ2-3; D call uncertain. Germline CDR1 is SGDLS and CDR2 is YYNGEE. The V end lost 6 bases, the J end lost 3 bases, and 8 bases lay between the germline ends. This CDR3 contains 12 residues. CDR3 residues: CASTPGTDTQYF. In DNA, the CDR3 is TGTGCCAGCACCCCCGGTACAGATACGCAGTATTTT.